Given below is one T cell receptor (beta chain) in context. The data were obtained in a study of blood T cell repertoires in COVID-19. Germline V lookup: CDR1 MDHEN, CDR2 SYDVKM. V lost 3 bases, J lost 4 bases, and 15 bases lay in between. This CDR3 is 15 amino acids long. Method: immunoSEQ multiplex PCR; TCRdb's copy keeps in-frame clones and lacks some. This table has about 260,000 clones, roughly 86% appearing once. Sequencing was carried out using peripheral blood. This TCR came from a woman aged 45-65 years with acute or convalescent COVID-19. This chain joins TRBV28 and TRBJ1-2, with a possible D match to TRBD1 (5 bases). The CDR3 DNA sequence: TGTGCCAGCAGTTTGGTTAGAGGAGGGACCTATGGCTACACCTTC. Its protein is CASSLVRGGTYGYTF.